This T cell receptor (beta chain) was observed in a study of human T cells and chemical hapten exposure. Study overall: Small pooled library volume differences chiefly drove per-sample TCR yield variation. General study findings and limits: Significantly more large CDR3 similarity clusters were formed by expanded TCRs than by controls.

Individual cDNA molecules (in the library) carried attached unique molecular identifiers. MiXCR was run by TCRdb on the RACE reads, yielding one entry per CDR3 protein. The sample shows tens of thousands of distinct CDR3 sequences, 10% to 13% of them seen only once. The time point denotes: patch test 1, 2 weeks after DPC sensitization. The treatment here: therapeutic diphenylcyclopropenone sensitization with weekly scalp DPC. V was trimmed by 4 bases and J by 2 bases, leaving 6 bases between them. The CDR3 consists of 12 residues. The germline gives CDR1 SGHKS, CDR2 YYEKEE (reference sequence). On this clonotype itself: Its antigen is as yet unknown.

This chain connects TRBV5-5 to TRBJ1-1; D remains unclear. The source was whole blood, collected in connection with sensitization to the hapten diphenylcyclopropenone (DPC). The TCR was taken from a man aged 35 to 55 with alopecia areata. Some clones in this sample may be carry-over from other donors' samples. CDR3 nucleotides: TGTGCCAGCAGCGTCGCTAACACTGAAGCTTTCTTT. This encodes CASSVANTEAFF.